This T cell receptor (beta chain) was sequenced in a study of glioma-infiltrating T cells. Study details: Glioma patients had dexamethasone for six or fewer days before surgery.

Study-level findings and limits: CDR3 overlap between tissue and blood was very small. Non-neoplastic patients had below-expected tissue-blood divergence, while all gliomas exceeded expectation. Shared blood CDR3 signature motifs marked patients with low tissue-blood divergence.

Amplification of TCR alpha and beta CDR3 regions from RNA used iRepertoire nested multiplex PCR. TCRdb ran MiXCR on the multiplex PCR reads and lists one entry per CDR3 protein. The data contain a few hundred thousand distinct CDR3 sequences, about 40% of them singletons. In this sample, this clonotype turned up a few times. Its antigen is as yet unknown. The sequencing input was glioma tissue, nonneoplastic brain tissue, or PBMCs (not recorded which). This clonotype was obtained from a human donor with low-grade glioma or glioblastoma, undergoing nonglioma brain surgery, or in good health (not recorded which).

The CDR3, as DNA: TGTGCCAGCAGCTTAACTAGGGAATACACCGGGGAGCTGTTTTTT. This codes for CASSLTREYTGELFF. The rearrangement links TRBV7-9 to TRBJ2-2, with D perhaps matching TRBD2 (5 bases). With 2 bases removed from V and 3 bases from J, the gap between germline ends came to 10 bases. Germline V gives CDR1 SEHNR, CDR2 FQNEAQ (reference sequence). The length of the CDR3 is 15 residues.